Described below is a single TCR beta chain sequence and its context. What it binds is not known. This sample stems from a study of cytomegalovirus exposure and HLA in healthy donors. The study's findings and limits: Associated with cytomegalovirus, according to the listing, were around 160 TCR beta chains.

The assay was immunoSEQ multiplex PCR, and TCRdb's table has in-frame clones only and misses some. The table has about 74,000 clones, about 94% seen once. V was clipped by 1 base and J by 3 bases, with 9 bases between them. In germline, CDR1 is MDHEN, CDR2 SYDVKM. CDR3 length: 15 amino acids. This sequence was found in a man in his late teens or twenties in good health and CMV-seropositive. The chain couples TRBV28 to TRBJ1-4, with D uncertain. Sequencing was performed on PBMCs. The CDR3 protein is CASSLFGFSNEKLFF. CDR3 coding DNA: TGTGCCAGCAGTTTATTCGGGTTCTCTAATGAAAAACTGTTTTTT.